Presented here are 24 T cell receptor beta chains from one specimen sequenced in a study of post-analysis software for immune sequencing data. Study-wide results and caveats: About 5 TRBV segments occurring more often in patients than controls included TRBV5-6, TRBV5-1 and TRBV20-1.

For these receptors, no antigen is known. Researchers reported that TCR beta cDNA libraries carried unique molecular identifiers. TCRdb reprocessed the PCR reads via MiXCR and lists one record per CDR3 protein. Found here are hundreds of thousands of distinct CDR3 sequences, about 32% of them singletons; the top ten hold roughly 0.54%. Sequenced sample: blood. The receptors originated from a girl aged 10 to 17 with multiple sclerosis.

The V and J genes are TRBV20-1 and TRBJ1-1, with D possibly being TRBD1 (5 bases). Germline CDR1 reads DFQATT; CDR2 reads SNEGSKA (reference sequence). CDR3 length: 15 amino acids. V dropped 4 bases and J dropped 0 bases, with 15 bases sitting between them. CDR3 in DNA: TGCAGTGCTATCCCCCCCCGGGGCCTGAACACTGAAGCTTTCTTT. Amino acid sequence: CSAIPPRGLNTEAFF.

This clonotype has a handful of counts. The chain links TRBV7-9 to TRBJ2-1; no firm D call. The CDR3 is made up of 12 amino acids. From germline, CDR1 is SEHNR and CDR2 FQNEAQ (reference sequence). V was cut by 1 base and J by 10 bases, with 8 bases left in between. This chain's CDR3 is CASSLVPEEQFF. In nucleotides, the CDR3 is TGTGCCAGCAGCTTAGTACCTGAAGAGCAGTTCTTC.

This clonotype has a handful of counts. The V and J genes are TRBV6-2 or TRBV6-3 and TRBJ2-1, with 14 bases matching TRBD2. J lost 12 bases, V lost 6 bases, and 13 bases had no gene match. The CDR3 loop spans 16 amino acids. Germline loops: CDR1 MNHEY, CDR2 SVGEGT. The CDR3 coding sequence is TGTGCCAGCAGGTTAAAGGGACTAGCGGGAGCTGGCCTGCAGTTCTTC. The encoded protein is CASRLKGLAGAGLQFF.

This clonotype turned up a few times. V and J are TRBV7-2 and TRBJ2-7; no clear D. The CDR3 is 15 residues long. Trimming removed 3 bases from V and 3 bases from J, with 15 bases in between. The germline CDR1 and CDR2 sequences are SGHTA and FQGNSA. The CDR3 loop is CASSLYLGGNYEQYF. The CDR3 DNA reads as TGTGCCAGCAGCTTGTATCTTGGTGGCAACTACGAGCAGTACTTC.

The genes are TRBV20-1 and TRBJ1-1; D gene uncertain. Germline V gene lookup returns CDR1 DFQATT and CDR2 SNEGSKA (reference sequence). This CDR3 spans 13 amino acids. Trimming pared 3 bases from V and 4 bases from J, leaving 12 bases between. CDR3 residues: CSASLGGGTEAFF. The CDR3 DNA sequence: TGCAGTGCTAGCCTCGGAGGAGGCACTGAAGCTTTCTTT.

The J gene is TRBJ1-1, the V gene TRBV9; TRBD1 might be the D (5 bases). CDR3 length: 14 residues. V lost 2 bases and J 3 bases, leaving 11 bases between the germline ends. In germline, CDR1 is SGDLS, CDR2 YYNGEE. The CDR3 here is CASSVGAGDTEAFF. In DNA form, the CDR3 reads TGTGCCAGCAGCGTGGGTGCGGGGGACACTGAAGCTTTCTTT.

This clonotype has more than one count but fewer than ten. This chain links TRBV13 with TRBJ1-1; D might be TRBD1 (5 bases). The V gene's germline CDR1 is PRHDT and CDR2 FYEKMQ (reference sequence). Trimming shortened V by 1 base and J by 3 bases, and 9 bases separated the two germline ends. The CDR3 covers 14 residues. The CDR3 DNA reads TGTGCCAGCAGCTTAGCCGGGACGGACACTGAAGCTTTCTTT. Translation gives CASSLAGTDTEAFF.

The chain combines TRBV20-1 with TRBJ1-6, with 7 bases that match TRBD1. CDR3 length: 16 amino acids. The germline V gene encodes CDR1 DFQATT and CDR2 SNEGSKA (reference sequence). The V and J ends lost 2 bases and 5 bases, in that order; junction bases with no gene match: 9. CDR3 nucleotides: TGCAGTGCTAGAACCCGCGGGACAGCAGATAATTCACCCCTCCACTTT. It translates to CSARTRGTADNSPLHF.

This clonotype showed up just a few times. Here the CDR3 reads CASSPDGGPRSYEQYF. CDR3 bases: TGTGCCAGCAGCCCCGATGGGGGGCCCCGCTCCTACGAGCAGTACTTC. The rearrangement uses TRBV28 and TRBJ2-7; either TRBD1 or TRBD2 may supply D (6 bases each). V gave up 6 bases and J gave up 0 bases, with 18 bases separating them. The CDR3 loop spans 16 amino acids. Per the germline V gene, CDR1 is MDHEN and CDR2 is SYDVKM.

A few counts support this clonotype. The chain joins TRBV7-2 to TRBJ1-2, with 9 positions matching TRBD1. V lost 0 bases and J lost 8; bases outside the gene matches: 7. CDR1 is SGHTA, CDR2 FQGNSA, per germline. The CDR3 covers 15 residues. The CDR3 DNA reads TGTGCCAGCAGCTTAGCGCCGGGACAGGGAGGAGGCTACACCTTC. Protein product: CASSLAPGQGGGYTF. The whole variable domain, filled in from reference TRBV7-2 and TRBJ1-2, reads GAGVSQSPSNKVTEKGKDVELRCDPISGHTALYWYRQSLGQGLEFLIYFQGNSAPDKSGLPSDRFSAERTGGSVSTLTIQRTQQEDSAVYLCASSLAPGQGGGYTFGSGTRLTVV.

Many counts were recorded for this clonotype. V usage is TRBV20-1 and J usage is TRBJ2-7; 7 positions match TRBD2. This CDR3 has 13 residues. Losses at the gene ends were 8 bases for V and 3 bases for J; bases not matched to a gene: 10. The germline CDR1 and CDR2 sequences are DFQATT and SNEGSKA (reference sequence). Here the CDR3 DNA reads TGCAGTACTTATAAGCGGGGAGGCTACGAGCAGTACTTC. Encoded protein: CSTYKRGGYEQYF.

There are a few counts of this clonotype. The V and J genes are TRBV6-2 or TRBV6-3 and TRBJ2-5, with D perhaps TRBD2 (5 bases). There are 15 residues in the CDR3. CDR1 is MNHEY and CDR2 is SVGEGT in the germline V gene. The germline V and J ends were trimmed by 5 bases and 4 bases, with 17 bases remaining between them. CDR3 bases: TGTGCCAGCAGTATCCGGACCGTCCGGGGAGAGACCCAGTACTTC. This sequence encodes CASSIRTVRGETQYF.

The chain employs TRBV6-5 and TRBJ2-7, with D possibly being TRBD1 (6 bases). Germline lookup yields CDR1 MNHEY and CDR2 SVGAGI. CDR3 length: 15 amino acids. V was cut by 6 bases and J by 0 bases, with 15 bases left in between. The CDR3: CASRDQGWSSYEQYF. Here the CDR3 DNA reads TGTGCCAGCAGAGATCAGGGGTGGAGCTCCTACGAGCAGTACTTC.

The V gene is TRBV10-2, the J gene TRBJ1-2; 7 bases align to TRBD1. The CDR3 spans 15 residues. Germline CDR1 WSHSY, CDR2 SAAADI. V shed 6 bases and J 4 bases; nucleotides not matched to a gene: 11. The CDR3 sequence: CASSPKQGTIYGYTF. The CDR3 bases are TGCGCCAGCAGCCCAAAACAGGGGACTATCTATGGCTACACCTTC.

CDR3 sequence reads: CASSHGGFYEQYF. DNA of the CDR3: TGTGCCAGCAGCCACGGCGGTTTCTACGAGCAGTACTTC. The chain employs TRBV7-8 and TRBJ2-7; no firm D call. This CDR3 comprises 13 residues. Germline CDR1 and CDR2: SGHVS and FQNEAQ. With 5 bases removed from V and 3 bases from J, the gap between germline ends came to 11 bases.

The rearrangement links TRBV7-8 to TRBJ1-4, with D maybe TRBD1 (5 bases). Per the germline V gene, CDR1 is SGHVS and CDR2 is FQNEAQ. The CDR3 is 15 residues long. V lost 4 bases to trimming and J lost 5 bases, with 14 bases between them. The DNA of the CDR3 is TGTGCCAGCAGCTCGGCCCGGGGCCCAAATGAAAAACTGTTTTTT. Its protein product is CASSSARGPNEKLFF.

Comment on this clonotype: One end of the junction does not line up with germline, which may come from a read error. V is TRBV12-3 or TRBV12-4 and J is TRBJ2-5, with D unclear. This CDR3 contains 13 residues. The DNA for the CDR3 is TGTGCTAGCAGTTTTGTTCTTGGAGAGACCCAGTACTTC. This gives the protein CASSFVLGETQYF.

This rearrangement joins TRBV12-3 or TRBV12-4 to TRBJ1-5; maybe TRBD1 (5 bases). CDR3 size: 17 residues. With 3 bases removed from V and 1 base from J, the gap between germline ends came to 16 bases. This CDR3 reads CASSLGVHGGSNQPQHF. The CDR3 DNA reads as TGTGCCAGCAGTTTGGGTGTCCATGGGGGAAGCAATCAGCCCCAGCATTTT.

The chain employs TRBV14 and TRBJ2-5, with D possibly matching TRBD2 (5 bases). The CDR3 covers 15 residues. Germline V lookup: CDR1 SGHDN, CDR2 FVKESK. V gave up 3 bases and J gave up 7 bases, with 18 bases separating them. This chain's CDR3 is CASSQNVGSSATQYF. The CDR3 DNA sequence: TGTGCCAGCAGCCAGAACGTTGGGAGTTCGGCGACCCAGTACTTC. The full variable domain, rest sourced from reference TRBV14 and TRBJ2-5, is EAGVTQFPSHSVIEKGQTVTLRCDPISGHDNLYWYRRVMGKEIKFLLHFVKESKQDESGMPNNRFLAERTGGTYSTLKVQPAELEDSGVYFCASSQNVGSSATQYFGPGTRLLVL.

The rearrangement joins TRBV12-3 or TRBV12-4 to TRBJ1-6; perhaps TRBD1 as D (6 bases). This CDR3 comprises 14 residues. Trimming removed 5 bases from V and 12 bases from J, with 17 bases in between. CDR3 coding DNA: TGTGCCAGCAGTCCCGGGCTTCAGGGGCTACCCCTCCACTTT. It is translated as CASSPGLQGLPLHF.

This clonotype was detected only a few times. V gene TRBV6-5 combines with J gene TRBJ2-1; 12 nucleotides match TRBD2. Germline loops: CDR1 MNHEY, CDR2 SVGAGI. J gave up 10 bases and V 6 bases, and 13 bases lay outside the gene matches. There are 16 residues in the CDR3. CDR3 sequence (DNA): TGTGCCAGCAGGCGGACCGGACTAGCGGGGACCTACGAGCAGTTCTTC. This codes for CASRRTGLAGTYEQFF.

The gene calls are TRBV5-1 and TRBJ1-4; possibly TRBD1 for D (5 bases). V gave up 0 bases and J gave up 4 bases, with 13 bases separating them. The V gene's germline CDR1 is SGHRS and CDR2 YFSETQ. The CDR3 covers 16 residues. DNA for the CDR3: TGCGCCAGCAGCTTGGGAACGGGACTCGGTAATGAAAAACTGTTTTTT. Translating it yields CASSLGTGLGNEKLFF.

J is TRBJ2-2 and V is TRBV3-1, with 9 bases lining up with TRBD2. The CDR3 is 14 residues long. From germline, CDR1 is LGHDT and CDR2 YNNKEL (reference sequence). V shed 0 bases and J 8 bases; nucleotides not matched to a gene: 1. Here the CDR3 reads CASSQDGLAGELFF. The CDR3 coding sequence is TGTGCCAGCAGCCAAGATGGACTAGCGGGGGAGCTGTTTTTT.

This clonotype was observed a few times. The V call is TRBV2, the J call TRBJ2-1; 8 nucleotides agree with TRBD2. The CDR3 is 15 amino acids. After removal of 6 bases from V and 7 bases from J, the junction contained 11 bases not matched to a gene. Germline CDR1 reads SNHLY; CDR2 reads FYNNEI. CDR3: CASSPEREWLNEQFF. CDR3 coding DNA: TGTGCCAGCAGCCCAGAGCGGGAGTGGTTGAATGAGCAGTTCTTC.